Each of the 31 T cell receptor beta chains below was sequenced from the same sample in a study of shared clonotypes between healthy human individuals. Produced via immunoSEQ multiplex PCR; TCRdb's table is partial and in-frame only. The table lists 400,000 or so clones, about 97% of them singletons. Sequenced: memory CD8+ T cells sorted from blood. As for subset: CD45RO+ cells pooled with CCR7-negative TemRA cells. The receptor source for this set is a man under 40 in good health.

The chain has TRBV19 and TRBJ2-7, with D tentatively TRBD2 (6 bases). The CDR3 covers 13 residues. CDR1 and CDR2 from the germline V gene are LNHDA and SQIVND (reference sequence). Trimming cost V 10 bases and J 0 bases, with 13 bases left between them. CDR3 sequence (DNA): TGTGCCACCCGGGACTCCCACTCCTACGAGCAGTACTTC. Its translation is CATRDSHSYEQYF.

This rearrangement joins TRBV27 to TRBJ1-5; 8 bases line up with TRBD1. This CDR3 contains 15 residues. V shed 0 bases and J 5 bases; nucleotides not matched to a gene: 3. Germline lookup yields CDR1 MNHEY and CDR2 SMNVEV (reference sequence). The chain's CDR3 is CASSLSGTGYQPQHF. The CDR3 DNA is TGTGCCAGCAGTTTATCGGGGACAGGATATCAGCCCCAGCATTTT.

CDR3 DNA sequence: TGTGCCAGCAGCCGTGTAGGGTCCTCTGGAAACACCATATATTTT. This gives the protein CASSRVGSSGNTIYF. This chain uses TRBV7-8 with TRBJ1-3; D gene unclear. This CDR3 region has 15 residues. CDR1 and CDR2 from the germline V gene are SGHVS and FQNEAQ. V lost 5 bases to trimming and J lost 0 bases, with 11 bases between them.

The V gene is TRBV5-6, the J gene TRBJ1-5; D unresolved. The CDR3 extends over 13 amino acids. Germline CDR1 and CDR2: SGHDT and YYEEEE. Deletions cut 0 bases from V and 2 bases from J, with 3 bases between. The CDR3: CASSLAGNQPQHF. The CDR3, as DNA: TGTGCCAGCAGCTTGGCCGGCAATCAGCCCCAGCATTTT. Filled out from reference TRBV5-6 and TRBJ1-5, the complete variable domain reads DAGVTQSPTHLIKTRGQQVTLRCSPKSGHDTVSWYQQALGQGPQFIFQYYEEEERQRGNFPDRFSGHQFPNYSSELNVNALLLGDSALYLCASSLAGNQPQHFGDGTRLSIL.

The chain carries TRBV5-4 and TRBJ2-5; TRBD2 aligns across 14 bases. The V and J ends lost 3 bases and 5 bases, in that order; junction bases with no gene match: 6. The CDR3 consists of 16 residues. The germline gives CDR1 SGHNT, CDR2 YYREEE (reference sequence). CDR3 sequence: CASSSGTSGSRETQYF. For the CDR3, the DNA is TGTGCCAGCAGCTCCGGGACTAGCGGGAGTCGGGAGACCCAGTACTTC. The full variable domain, its missing parts supplied by reference TRBV5-4 and TRBJ2-5, is ETGVTQSPTHLIKTRGQQVTLRCSSQSGHNTVSWYQQALGQGPQFIFQYYREEENGRGNFPPRFSGLQFPNYSSELNVNALELDDSALYLCASSSGTSGSRETQYFGPGTRLLVL.

The chain carries TRBV7-9 and TRBJ2-5, with 7 positions matching TRBD2. CDR3 length: 14 amino acids. The junction had 5 bases not matched to a gene; V was cut back by 5 bases and J by 2 bases. CDR1 and CDR2 from the germline V gene are SEHNR and FQNEAQ (reference sequence). CDR3 sequence reads: CASSLGLVQETQYF. The CDR3 coding sequence is TGTGCCAGCAGCCTCGGACTAGTACAAGAGACCCAGTACTTC.

This sequence joins TRBV19 and TRBJ2-1, with TRBD2 identical over 9 bases. The trim removed 3 bases at V and 4 bases at J, leaving 10 bases unmatched. The CDR3 runs to 17 residues. Per the germline V gene, CDR1 is LNHDA and CDR2 is SQIVND (reference sequence). CDR3 DNA: TGTGCCAGTAGTATCTATTTCCTAGCGGGAACTTACAATGAGCAGTTCTTC. This codes for CASSIYFLAGTYNEQFF.

This clone was seen only once. The same CDR3 also results from other DNA sequences found in this sample. The rearrangement links TRBV28 to TRBJ2-7; possible D gene TRBD2, 5 bases. The CDR3 is 12 residues long. Germline V gene data show CDR1 as MDHEN and CDR2 as SYDVKM. V was shortened by 2 bases and J by 3 bases, with 5 bases between the two germline ends. CDR3 sequence: CASSLTSYEQYF. CDR3 DNA: TGTGCCAGCAGTTTAACTAGCTACGAGCAGTACTTC.

The J gene is TRBJ1-1, the V gene TRBV6-1; D might be TRBD1 (5 bases). With 7 bases removed from V and 4 bases from J, the gap between germline ends came to 13 bases. The CDR3 loop spans 13 amino acids. Germline CDR1 reads MNHNS; CDR2 reads SASEGT. DNA of the CDR3: TGTGCCAGCATTGTTAGGGGAGGCACTGAAGCTTTCTTT. Its protein is CASIVRGGTEAFF.

The chain combines TRBV7-3 with TRBJ2-3, with D uncertain. V lost 5 bases, J lost 0 bases, and 18 bases lay in between. Germline lookup yields CDR1 SGHTA and CDR2 FQGTGA. This CDR3 has 17 residues. The CDR3 nucleotides are TGTGCCAGCAGCCCCGGTCCTTATGCGAGAAGCACAGATACGCAGTATTTT. Residues: CASSPGPYARSTDTQYF.

This clone was seen only once. The gene calls are TRBV5-1 and TRBJ2-2, with a weak D call TRBD1 (6 bases). Trimming shortened V by 4 bases and J by 1 base, and 23 bases separated the two germline ends. Germline V CDR1 and CDR2: SGHRS, YFSETQ. The CDR3 extends over 19 amino acids. The CDR3 nucleotides are TGCGCCAGCAGCCCCTCTATACAGGGATGGGGGTTGAACACCGGGGAGCTGTTTTTT. Protein: CASSPSIQGWGLNTGELFF.

The rearrangement uses TRBV4-2 and TRBJ2-1, with D perhaps TRBD2 (6 bases). The CDR3 extends over 16 amino acids. V was trimmed by 5 bases and J by 8 bases, leaving 22 bases between them. Germline loops: CDR1 LGHNA, CDR2 YNFKEQ. CDR3 residues: CASSSPSGEVSHEQFF. DNA for the CDR3: TGTGCCAGCAGCTCTCCGTCGGGAGAGGTTTCTCATGAGCAGTTCTTC.

The chain carries TRBV28 and TRBJ2-5; a weak D match, TRBD2 (6 bases). Germline values: CDR1 MDHEN, CDR2 SYDVKM. The CDR3 length is 18 residues. Trimming removed 7 bases from V and 0 bases from J, with 24 bases in between. This chain's CDR3 is CASIYGRWNKLYQETQYF. The DNA of the CDR3 is TGTGCCAGCATATACGGGAGATGGAACAAATTGTACCAAGAGACCCAGTACTTC.

The V and J genes are TRBV30 and TRBJ2-7; possibly TRBD2 for D (6 bases). V was clipped by 3 bases and J by 6 bases, with 9 bases between them. Germline loops: CDR1 GTSNPN, CDR2 SVGIG (reference sequence). The CDR3 contains 11 residues. CDR3: CAWRGSGEQYF. CDR3 sequence (DNA): TGTGCCTGGAGGGGTAGCGGCGAGCAGTACTTC.

This chain uses TRBV29-1 with TRBJ1-2, with 7 positions matching TRBD1. V shed 1 base and J 4 bases; nucleotides not matched to a gene: 9. Germline values: CDR1 SQVTM, CDR2 ANQGSEA. This CDR3 spans 15 amino acids. The CDR3 DNA follows: TGCAGCGTTGAAGTGACAGGGTATTTGGCCTATGGCTACACCTTC. This gives the protein CSVEVTGYLAYGYTF.

CDR3 protein: CASSYSWEGTNEKLFF. The CDR3 nucleotides read TGTGCCAGCAGTTACTCCTGGGAGGGTACTAATGAAAAACTGTTTTTT. The chain combines TRBV6-5 with TRBJ1-4; D is unresolved. With 0 bases removed from V and 2 bases from J, the gap between germline ends came to 10 bases. Germline V gene data show CDR1 as MNHEY and CDR2 as SVGAGI. The CDR3 runs to 16 residues.

This chain connects TRBV5-1 to TRBJ2-1; 11 bases are shared with TRBD1. Per the germline V gene, CDR1 is SGHRS and CDR2 is YFSETQ. This CDR3 spans 15 amino acids. V trimming: 0 bases; J trimming: 6 bases; junction bases outside the gene matches: 2. This chain's CDR3 is CASSLAGTGGNEQFF. DNA for the CDR3: TGCGCCAGCAGCTTGGCCGGGACAGGGGGCAATGAGCAGTTCTTC.

This chain joins TRBV28 and TRBJ2-3, with 14 positions matching TRBD2. The germline V gene encodes CDR1 MDHEN and CDR2 SYDVKM. This CDR3 comprises 16 residues. Trimming at V came to 5 bases and at J to 2 bases, leaving 3 bases not matched to a gene. The DNA for the CDR3 is TGTGCCAGCAGTCGGACTAGCGGGAGGCTCACAGATACGCAGTATTTT. This sequence encodes CASSRTSGRLTDTQYF.

This rearrangement joins TRBV5-1 to TRBJ2-5; tentative D call: TRBD1 (10 bases). Germline V gene sequence: CDR1 SGHRS, CDR2 YFSETQ. The V end was cut by 4 bases, the J end by 4 bases, with 17 bases between. The CDR3 has 15 residues. The CDR3 is CASSRDRGLAETQYF. The CDR3 coding sequence is TGCGCCAGCAGCCGGGACAGGGGACTAGCAGAGACCCAGTACTTC.

This sequence joins TRBV6-6 and TRBJ1-4; D is uncertain. The germline V and J ends were trimmed by 6 bases and 7 bases, with 9 bases remaining between them. There are 12 residues in the CDR3. Germline-derived CDR1 and CDR2 are MNHNY and SVGAGI (reference sequence). The CDR3 sequence is CASREGGEKLFF. The CDR3 DNA sequence: TGTGCCAGCAGGGAAGGTGGTGAAAAACTGTTTTTT.

The rearrangement links TRBV13 to TRBJ1-3; no definite D call. The CDR3 totals 12 residues. Germline CDR1 and CDR2: PRHDT and FYEKMQ (reference sequence). The germline V and J ends were trimmed by 2 bases and 6 bases, with 5 bases remaining between them. The CDR3 DNA follows: TGTGCCAGCAGCTTACGGGAAAACACCATATATTTT. Translating it yields CASSLRENTIYF.

V and J are TRBV7-9 and TRBJ1-2; no reliable D call. The CDR3 sequence is 12 residues long. The germline gives CDR1 SEHNR, CDR2 FQNEAQ (reference sequence). V lost 6 bases and J lost 4, with 9 bases in between. The DNA for the CDR3 is TGTGCCAGCAGTTCCTTCTTCTATGGCTACACCTTC. It yields the protein CASSSFFYGYTF.

V is TRBV7-9 and J is TRBJ1-1; 8 bases match TRBD1. The junction had 9 bases not matched to a gene; V was cut back by 2 bases and J by 7 bases. Per germline, CDR1 SEHNR and CDR2 FQNEAQ (reference sequence). CDR3 length: 15 residues. CDR3 residues: CASSLILDREGEAFF. In DNA, the CDR3 is TGTGCCAGCAGCTTAATCCTGGACAGGGAGGGTGAAGCTTTCTTT.

The chain recombines TRBV7-2 with TRBJ2-1; 10 bases are a match to TRBD2. With V trimmed by 5 bases and J by 0 bases, 10 bases remained unmatched. CDR1 SGHTA and CDR2 FQGNSA come from the germline V gene. The length of the CDR3 is 18 residues. CDR3 protein: CASSLRLAGASSYNEQFF. The CDR3 nucleotides are TGTGCCAGCAGCCTCCGCCTAGCGGGAGCGAGCTCCTACAATGAGCAGTTCTTC.

The chain recombines TRBV10-3 with TRBJ2-7, with 8 positions matching TRBD2. The CDR3 is made up of 12 amino acids. Looked up from germline, CDR1 is ENHRY and CDR2 is SYGVKD. With 8 bases clipped from V and 2 bases from J, the junction kept 2 bases outside the gene matches. CDR3 loop: CAIGAGAYEQYF. In DNA, the CDR3 is TGTGCCATCGGAGCGGGGGCCTACGAGCAGTACTTC.

This clone was seen just once. The V call is TRBV6-6, the J call TRBJ1-1, with D possibly matching TRBD1 (6 bases). Germline V gene data show CDR1 as MNHNY and CDR2 as SVGAGI (reference sequence). V gave up 7 bases and J gave up 5 bases, with 14 bases separating them. The length of the CDR3 is 13 residues. In DNA form, the CDR3 reads TGTGCCAGCATAGGACAGACGGGGACTGAAGCTTTCTTT. As protein: CASIGQTGTEAFF.

The genes are TRBV29-1 and TRBJ1-1, with 8 bases matching TRBD1. Germline CDR1 is SQVTM and CDR2 is ANQGSEA. The CDR3 runs 12 residues. J lost 10 bases, V lost 7 bases, and 11 bases had no gene match. The CDR3 reads CSAVTGARGAFF. The DNA for the CDR3 is TGCAGCGCGGTGACAGGGGCCAGGGGAGCTTTCTTT.

This sequence joins TRBV6-5 and TRBJ2-3, with 9 bases lining up with TRBD1. The length of the CDR3 is 15 residues. The trim removed 2 bases at V and 13 bases at J, leaving 13 bases unmatched. The germline CDR1 and CDR2 sequences are MNHEY and SVGAGI. This chain's CDR3 is CASSYDDSPGQGEYF. CDR3 bases: TGTGCCAGCAGTTACGACGACTCCCCGGGACAGGGCGAGTATTTT.

V usage is TRBV30 and J usage is TRBJ1-2; the D gene is possibly TRBD1 (5 bases). From germline, CDR1 is GTSNPN and CDR2 SVGIG (reference sequence). The V and J ends lost 7 bases and 4 bases respectively, with 13 bases between them. CDR3 length: 12 residues. The CDR3 is CALGGEPYGYTF. In DNA, the CDR3 is TGTGCCTTGGGGGGGGAGCCCTATGGCTACACCTTC.

V is TRBV15 and J is TRBJ2-1; maybe TRBD1 (5 bases). This CDR3 contains 17 residues. Germline CDR1 is LNHNV and CDR2 is YYDKDF (reference sequence). Trimming pared 2 bases from V and 2 bases from J, leaving 16 bases between. CDR3 DNA sequence: TGTGCCACCAGCAGATCCCCCCTAACAGGACCCTACAATGAGCAGTTCTTC. Its protein product is CATSRSPLTGPYNEQFF.

The chain recombines TRBV5-4 with TRBJ2-1; the match to TRBD2 covers 15 bases. Germline-derived CDR1 and CDR2 are SGHNT and YYREEE (reference sequence). Trimming cost V 4 bases and J 7 bases; bases outside gene matches: 3. The CDR3 totals 15 residues. The CDR3 sequence is CASSLGTSGRNEQFF. In DNA form, the CDR3 reads TGTGCCAGCAGCCTCGGGACTAGCGGGAGGAATGAGCAGTTCTTC.